The subject of this entry is one T cell receptor beta chain. The antigen is unknown. This entry comes from a study of T-cell memory formation after mild COVID-19. Study-wide results and limits: Among CD4+ contracting clones, most were CM and EM, and CD8+ ones EMRA. There was a balanced CD4/CD8 profile in clones contracting day 15 to 85, and later expanders leaned CD4+.

Constant-segment primers were used for 5'RACE, and the resulting TCR alpha and TCR beta cDNA libraries carried sample barcodes and UMIs. TCRdb ran MiXCR on the 5' RACE reads and lists one entry per CDR3 protein. The repertoire consists of 470,000 or so distinct CDR3 sequences, with about 18% occurring once and the leading ten covering approximately 13%. CDR1 is SGHTA and CDR2 is FQGTGA in the germline V gene. V lost 0 bases and J 3 bases, leaving 8 bases between the germline ends. The CDR3 length is 14 residues. The gene calls are TRBV7-3 and TRBJ2-5; no reliable D call. This clonotype was obtained from an adult woman who had mild COVID-19 (a few samples of this study predate the infection). Cell type and time point are not known. The specimen was PBMCs or a T cell subset sorted from them (not recorded which). The CDR3 bases are TGTGCCAGCAGCTTAACTGTGAAAGAAGAGACCCAGTACTTC. It translates to CASSLTVKEETQYF. Using reference TRBV7-3 and TRBJ2-5 for the parts outside the CDR3, the full variable domain is GAGVSQTPSNKVTEKGKYVELRCDPISGHTALYWYRQSLGQGPEFLIYFQGTGAADDSGLPNDRFFAVRPEGSVSTLKIQRTERGDSAVYLCASSLTVKEETQYFGPGTRLLVL.